This T cell receptor beta chain was sequenced in a study of beta chain features in type 1 diabetes. Overall study findings and caveats: A potential PCR bias toward shorter templates would be equal in patient and control samples. Naive, central memory and regulatory TCRB repertoires appeared more similar among patients than healthy donors.

The investigators reverse transcribed all of the isolated RNA, so they sequenced expressed TCRB transcripts. The protocol was immunoSEQ multiplex PCR, while the TCRdb copy is restricted to in-frame clones and leaves out a portion. The sample shows about 320,000 clones, around 15% of them seen only once. A heparinised blood draw that averaged around 100 mL was obtained once from each donor. This CDR3 has 14 residues. V was shortened by 6 bases and J by 6 bases, with 17 bases between the two germline ends. Germline CDR1 MNHNS, CDR2 SASEGT. As for this clone: The antigen is not known.

The rearrangement joins TRBV6-1 to TRBJ1-1; D uncertain. Sequenced: central memory CD4+ T cells from blood. This clonotype was sampled from a man between 25 and 39 years old in good health. The CDR3: CASRRGPHSAEAFF. DNA of the CDR3: TGTGCCAGCAGGAGAGGGCCTCACTCCGCTGAAGCTTTCTTT.